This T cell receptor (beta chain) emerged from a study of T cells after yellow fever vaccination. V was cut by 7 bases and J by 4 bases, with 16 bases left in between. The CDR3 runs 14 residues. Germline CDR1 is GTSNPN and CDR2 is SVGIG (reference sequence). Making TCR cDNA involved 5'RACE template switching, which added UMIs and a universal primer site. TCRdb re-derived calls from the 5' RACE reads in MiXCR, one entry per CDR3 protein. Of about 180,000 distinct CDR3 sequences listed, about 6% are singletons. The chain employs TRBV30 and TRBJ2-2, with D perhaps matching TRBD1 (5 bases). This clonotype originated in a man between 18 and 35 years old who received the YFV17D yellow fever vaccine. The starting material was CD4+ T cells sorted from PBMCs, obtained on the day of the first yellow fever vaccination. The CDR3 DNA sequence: TGTGCCTTAAAACAGGAGTCAACCACCGGGGAGCTGTTTTTT. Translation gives CALKQESTTGELFF.